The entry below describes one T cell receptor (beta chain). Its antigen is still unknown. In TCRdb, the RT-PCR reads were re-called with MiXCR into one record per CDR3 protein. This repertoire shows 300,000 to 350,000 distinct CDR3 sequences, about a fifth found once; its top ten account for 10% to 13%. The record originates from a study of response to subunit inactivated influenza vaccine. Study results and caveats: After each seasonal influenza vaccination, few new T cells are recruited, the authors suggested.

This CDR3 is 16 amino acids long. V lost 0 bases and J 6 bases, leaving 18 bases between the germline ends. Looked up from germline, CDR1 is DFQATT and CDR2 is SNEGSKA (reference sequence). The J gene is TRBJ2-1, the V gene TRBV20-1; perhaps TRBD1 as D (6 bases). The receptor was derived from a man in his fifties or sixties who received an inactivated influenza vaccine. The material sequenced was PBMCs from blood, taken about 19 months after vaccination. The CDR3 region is CSARDPRGHLGNEQFF. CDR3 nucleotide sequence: TGCAGTGCTAGAGATCCCAGGGGACACCTTGGCAATGAGCAGTTCTTC.